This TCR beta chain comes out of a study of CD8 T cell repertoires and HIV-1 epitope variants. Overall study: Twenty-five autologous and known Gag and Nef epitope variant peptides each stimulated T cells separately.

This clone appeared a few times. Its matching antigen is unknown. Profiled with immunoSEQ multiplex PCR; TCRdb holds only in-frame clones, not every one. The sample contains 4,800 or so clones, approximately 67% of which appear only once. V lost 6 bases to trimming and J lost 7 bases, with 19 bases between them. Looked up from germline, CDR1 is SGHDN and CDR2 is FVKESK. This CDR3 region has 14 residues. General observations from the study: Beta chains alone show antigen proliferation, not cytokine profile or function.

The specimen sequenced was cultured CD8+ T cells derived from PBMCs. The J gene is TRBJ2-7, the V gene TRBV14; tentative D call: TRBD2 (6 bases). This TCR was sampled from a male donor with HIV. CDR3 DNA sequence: TGTGCCAGCAGTCCTACTAGCTCCCACCGGGAGCAGTACTTC. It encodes CASSPTSSHREQYF.